A selection of T cell receptor beta chains follows, all from one sample in a study of identical twins. TCRdb ran MiXCR on the 5' RACE reads and lists one entry per CDR3 protein. The data hold 1.5 million to 2 million distinct CDR3 sequences, with about 32% observed a single time. Source material: cord blood. The receptors derive from a newborn girl in good health. Each CDR3 is given with its conserved first and last residue. A D gene is named only where the DNA matches it firmly. Not all rows give a size; the values are once, few, many and, for expanded clones, a class.

v_call	j_call	d_call	clone_size	cdr3_nt	cdr3_aa
TRBV11-2	TRBJ2-7	.	.	TGTGCCAGCAGCTTAGATCCGGGGGCCTACGAGCAGTACTTC	CASSLDPGAYEQYF
TRBV3-1	TRBJ2-7	TRBD2	.	TGTGCCAGCAGTCTAGCGGGATATACCTACGAGCAGTACTTC	CASSLAGYTYEQYF
TRBV18	TRBJ2-1	TRBD2	few	TGTGCCAGCTCACGGGACACTAGTAACTTTCTAGCGGGAGTCAGGGAGCAGTTCTTC	CASSRDTSNFLAGVREQFF
TRBV9	TRBJ1-2	.	.	TGTGCCAGCAGCGTAGCGGTCAGTTACTATGGCTACACCTTC	CASSVAVSYYGYTF
TRBV7-9	TRBJ2-5	.	few	TGTGCCAGCAGCTTAAGCCCGGAGACCCAGTACTTC	CASSLSPETQYF
TRBV24-1	TRBJ1-2	.	few	TGTGCCACCAGTGATCCCGGACGGGCCTATGGCTACACCTTC	CATSDPGRAYGYTF
TRBV20-1	TRBJ2-4	.	few	TGCAGTGCTAGAGTAAGGGGACCAAACATTCAGTACTTC	CSARVRGPNIQYF
TRBV4-1	TRBJ2-7	TRBD2	.	TGCGCCAGCAGCCACCCGACTAGCGGGAGTGGTTACGAGCAGTACTTC	CASSHPTSGSGYEQYF
TRBV20-1	TRBJ1-2	.	few	TGCAGTGCTAGTAAAGGGGCTAACTATGGCTACACCTTC	CSASKGANYGYTF
TRBV14	TRBJ2-1	TRBD2	many	TGCGCCAGCAGCTTAAGCGGGGTCTCCTACAATGAGCAGTTCTTC	CASSLSGVSYNEQFF
TRBV5-1	TRBJ2-1	TRBD2	few	TGCGCCAGCAGCCTGCGACTAGCGAGGTCAGGTGAGCAGTTCTTC	CASSLRLARSGEQFF
TRBV4-2	TRBJ2-5	.	.	TGTGCCAGCAGCCAAGAGGGGCGGGGAGAGACCCAGTACTTC	CASSQEGRGETQYF
TRBV3-1	TRBJ1-1	.	few	TGTGCCAGCAGCCAAGGGCCGCAGAGAGCTTTCTTT	CASSQGPQRAFF
TRBV12-3/TRBV12-4	TRBJ1-1	TRBD1	.	TGTGCCAGCAGTTTAAACCAGGGGGCGGCCACTGAAGCTTTCTTT	CASSLNQGAATEAFF
TRBV20-1	TRBJ1-1	TRBD1	.	TGCAGTGCTAGGGCGACACAGGGGGCGCGGACTGAAGCTTTCTTT	CSARATQGARTEAFF
TRBV11-2	TRBJ2-7	TRBD1	.	TGTGCCAGCAGTTCCCAGGGGGCGGGGTACTACGAGCAGTACTTC	CASSSQGAGYYEQYF
TRBV5-1	TRBJ2-5	TRBD2	.	TGCGCCAGCTCTTGTGGCGGGAGGCCTCAAGAGACCCAGTACTTC	CASSCGGRPQETQYF
TRBV3-1	TRBJ2-7	.	.	TGTGCCAGCAGCCAAAGCTCTCCGGGGTACAATGAGCAGTACTTC	CASSQSSPGYNEQYF
TRBV7-8	TRBJ1-1	.	few	TGTGCCAGCAGCTTATTCCCGGGGGACCACACTGAAGCTTTCTTT	CASSLFPGDHTEAFF
TRBV6-6	TRBJ1-5	.	few	TGTGCCAGCAGTTACTCGATGGCAGCGAATCAGCCCCAGCATTTT	CASSYSMAANQPQHF
TRBV6-2/TRBV6-3	TRBJ1-5	.	once	TGTGCCAGCAGTTACGGCAGGGTTAATCAAGCCCAGCATTTT	CASSYGRVNQAQHF
TRBV5-1	TRBJ2-7	.	few	TGCGCCAGCAGCTTGAGACTACCCAACTCCTTCGAGCAGTACTTC	CASSLRLPNSFEQYF
TRBV29-1	TRBJ2-1	TRBD1	.	TGCAGCGTTGACGACAGGGTTATAATCAATGAGCAGTTCTTC	CSVDDRVIINEQFF
TRBV6-1	TRBJ1-1	TRBD1	once	TGTGCCAGCAGCCCAACCCGCCGGGACAGGCGCCTGAACACTGAAGCTTTCTTT	CASSPTRRDRRLNTEAFF
TRBV2	TRBJ2-7	TRBD1	.	TGTGCCAGCGGAGCGCCCCGAGGGACAGGCGCCTACGAGCAGTACTTC	CASGAPRGTGAYEQYF
TRBV25-1	TRBJ1-6	TRBD1	few	TGTGCCAGCGGCGGGACAGGGTTGAATTCACCCCTCCACTTT	CASGGTGLNSPLHF
TRBV28	TRBJ2-1	.	.	TGTGCCAGCAGTTTATACTGGGACGATGAGCAGTTCTTC	CASSLYWDDEQFF
TRBV6-5	TRBJ2-1	TRBD1	.	TGTGCCAGCAGCCCTGACAGGGAAGACCACAATGAGCAGTTCTTC	CASSPDREDHNEQFF
TRBV7-2	TRBJ2-3	TRBD2	.	TGTGCCAGCAGCCCGCGACTAGCGGGAGGGCCATTAGATACGCAGTATTTT	CASSPRLAGGPLDTQYF
TRBV4-2	TRBJ2-3	TRBD2	.	TGTGCCAGCAGCCAAATGGCTAGCGGGGGGAGCACAGATACGCAGTATTTT	CASSQMASGGSTDTQYF
TRBV14	TRBJ2-3	.	.	TGTGCCAGCAGCCAATATGCCTACACAGATACGCAGTATTTT	CASSQYAYTDTQYF
TRBV4-2	TRBJ2-2	TRBD2	few	TGTGCCAGCAGCCATTCCGGGACTACGAACACCGGGGAGCTGTTTTTT	CASSHSGTTNTGELFF
TRBV10-3	TRBJ2-7	.	.	TGTGCCATCAGTGACCAGACAGATCCCTACGAGCAGTACTTC	CAISDQTDPYEQYF
TRBV6-6	TRBJ1-4	.	many	TGTGCCAGCAGATCTACTGACAGACCTAATGAAAAACTGTTTTTT	CASRSTDRPNEKLFF
TRBV7-9	TRBJ1-2	.	few	TGTGCCTGTACCCCGGGACACAATTCTAACTATGGCTACACCTTC	CACTPGHNSNYGYTF
TRBV24-1	TRBJ1-2	TRBD1	.	TGTGCCACCAGTGCCGGGACAGGGGATGGCTACACCTTC	CATSAGTGDGYTF
TRBV12-3/TRBV12-4	TRBJ1-4	TRBD1	few	TGTGCCAGCAGTTTAGGGGGGACAGGGCGTCAAAAACTGTTTTTT	CASSLGGTGRQKLFF
TRBV20-1	TRBJ2-3	.	few	TGCAGTGCCCTATCCAGGGACTTAAGCACAGATACGCAGTATTTT	CSALSRDLSTDTQYF
TRBV29-1	TRBJ2-1	.	.	TGCAGCGTTCGCCTTGGGGCAGAATATAGGAATGAGCAGTTCTTC	CSVRLGAEYRNEQFF
TRBV3-1	TRBJ2-1	TRBD2	.	TGTGCCAGCAGCCAAGCGACTAGCGTGAGCTCCTACAATGAGCAGTACTTT	CASSQATSVSSYNEQYF
TRBV20-1	TRBJ1-5	.	many	TGCAGTGCCCCGCTCTCAGGGATAAATCAGCCCCAGCATTTT	CSAPLSGINQPQHF
TRBV5-1	TRBJ2-3	.	few	TGCGCCAGCAGCTCAGGGTCTAGTCCCATCACGCAGTATTTT	CASSSGSSPITQYF
TRBV2	TRBJ2-7	.	few	TGTGCCAGCAGTGAAGCGCAACCTTTAGGGGTTAGCTACGAGCAGTACTTC	CASSEAQPLGVSYEQYF
TRBV12-3/TRBV12-4	TRBJ1-2	TRBD1	few	TGTGCCAGCAGACCAGGGGGCTGGAACTATGGCTACACCTTC	CASRPGGWNYGYTF
TRBV18	TRBJ1-1	.	few	TGTGCCAGCTCATCTGTGGGGGCAGACACTGAAGCTTTCTTT	CASSSVGADTEAFF
TRBV5-1	TRBJ2-3	.	few	TGCGCCAGCAGTTTGTCCAGCAGCCTCACAGATACGCAGTATTTT	CASSLSSSLTDTQYF
TRBV3-1	TRBJ2-7	.	few	TGTGCCAGCAGCCAAGCCTCGTGGATAGGCGAGCAGTACTTC	CASSQASWIGEQYF
TRBV7-9	TRBJ2-7	TRBD2	.	TGTGCCAGCAGCTTAAGTCTAGCGGACTCCTACGAGCAGTACTTC	CASSLSLADSYEQYF
TRBV28	TRBJ2-7	TRBD2	.	TGTGCCAGCAGTTTCTGGGGACTAGCGGGAGTTTACGAGCAGTACTTC	CASSFWGLAGVYEQYF
TRBV5-6	TRBJ2-5	.	.	TGTGCCAGCAGCCCAGGTTCGGAGATCCAGTACTTC	CASSPGSEIQYF
TRBV18	TRBJ2-1	.	.	TGTGCCAGCTCACCAGTCCAGGGAATGGGGTACGATGAGCAGTTCTTC	CASSPVQGMGYDEQFF
TRBV20-1	TRBJ1-2	.	.	TGCAGTGCTAGCCCCCCTAACTATAGCTACACCTTC	CSASPPNYSYTF
TRBV5-1	TRBJ2-3	.	.	TGCGCCAGCAGTCAAAACCTAGATACGCAGTATTTT	CASSQNLDTQYF
TRBV3-1	TRBJ1-1	.	many	TGTGCCAGCAGCCAAGGGACAAACACTGAAGCTTTCTTT	CASSQGTNTEAFF
TRBV20-1	TRBJ2-3	TRBD2	.	TGCAGTGCTAGGGGAGGACTAGCTAACTCGATGGGTACGCAGTATTTT	CSARGGLANSMGTQYF
TRBV20-1	TRBJ1-5	TRBD1	few	TGCAGTGCTAGGTCATCAGGGGGAGGGCAGCCCCAGCATTTT	CSARSSGGGQPQHF
TRBV6-5	TRBJ2-1	.	few	TGTGCCAGCAGTTCCCCAGGGGCACGCTACAATGAGCAGTTCTTC	CASSSPGARYNEQFF
TRBV12-3/TRBV12-4	TRBJ2-3	.	few	TGTGCCAGCAGTGTTGGGACTCTATTCACAGATACGCAGTATTTT	CASSVGTLFTDTQYF